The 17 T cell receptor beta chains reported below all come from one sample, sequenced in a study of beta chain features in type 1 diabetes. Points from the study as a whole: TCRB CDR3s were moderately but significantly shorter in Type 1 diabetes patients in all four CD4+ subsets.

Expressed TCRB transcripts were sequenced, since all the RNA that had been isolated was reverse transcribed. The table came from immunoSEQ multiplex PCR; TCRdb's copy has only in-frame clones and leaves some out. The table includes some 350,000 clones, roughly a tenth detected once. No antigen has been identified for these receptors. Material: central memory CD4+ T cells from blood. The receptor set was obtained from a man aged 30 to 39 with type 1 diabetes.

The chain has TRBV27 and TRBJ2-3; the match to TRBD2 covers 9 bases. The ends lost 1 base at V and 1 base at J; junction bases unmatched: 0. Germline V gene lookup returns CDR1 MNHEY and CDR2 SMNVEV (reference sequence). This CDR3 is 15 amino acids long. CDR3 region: CASSLLAGGTDTQYF. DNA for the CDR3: TGTGCCAGCAGTTTATTAGCGGGAGGCACAGATACGCAGTATTTT.

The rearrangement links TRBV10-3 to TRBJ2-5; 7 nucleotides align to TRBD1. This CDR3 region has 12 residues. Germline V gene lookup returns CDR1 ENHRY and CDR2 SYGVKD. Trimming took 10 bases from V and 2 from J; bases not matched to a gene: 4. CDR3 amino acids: CASGRGQETQYF. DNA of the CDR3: TGTGCCAGCGGCAGGGGGCAAGAGACCCAGTACTTC.

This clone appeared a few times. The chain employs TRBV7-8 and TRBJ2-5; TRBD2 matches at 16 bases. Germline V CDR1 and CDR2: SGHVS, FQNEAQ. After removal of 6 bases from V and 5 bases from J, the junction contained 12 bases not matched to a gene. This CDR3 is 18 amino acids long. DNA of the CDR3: TGTGCCAGCAGTCCGGGACTAGCGGGAGGGCCCTCTGGGGAGACCCAGTACTTC. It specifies CASSPGLAGGPSGETQYF. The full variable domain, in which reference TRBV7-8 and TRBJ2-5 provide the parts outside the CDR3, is GAGVSQSPRYKVAKRGQDVALRCDPISGHVSLFWYQQALGQGPEFLTYFQNEAQLDKSGLPSDRFFAERPEGSVSTLKIQRTQQEDSAVYLCASSPGLAGGPSGETQYFGPGTRLLVL.

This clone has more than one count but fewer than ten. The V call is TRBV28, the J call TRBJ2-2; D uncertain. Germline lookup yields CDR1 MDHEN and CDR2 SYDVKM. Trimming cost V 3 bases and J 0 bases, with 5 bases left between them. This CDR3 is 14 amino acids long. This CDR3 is CASSFPANTGELFF. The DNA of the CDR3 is TGTGCCAGCAGTTTTCCTGCGAACACCGGGGAGCTGTTTTTT.

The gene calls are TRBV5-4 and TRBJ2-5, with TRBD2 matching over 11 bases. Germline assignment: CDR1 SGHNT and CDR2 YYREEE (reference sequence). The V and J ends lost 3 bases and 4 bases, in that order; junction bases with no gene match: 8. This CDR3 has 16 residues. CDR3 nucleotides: TGTGCCAGCAGCTCCAACCTAGCGGGAGGTTCAGAGACCCAGTACTTC. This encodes CASSSNLAGGSETQYF.

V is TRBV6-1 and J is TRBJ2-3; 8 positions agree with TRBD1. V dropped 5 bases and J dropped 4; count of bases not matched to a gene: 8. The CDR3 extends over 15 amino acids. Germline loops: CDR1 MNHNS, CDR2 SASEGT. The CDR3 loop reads CASSNGQGKADTQYF. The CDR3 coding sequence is TGTGCCAGCAGTAACGGACAGGGAAAGGCAGATACGCAGTATTTT.

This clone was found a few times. The CDR3 is CASSIGLAGGGLGGELFF. The CDR3 nucleotides are TGTGCCAGTAGTATAGGTCTAGCGGGAGGAGGTCTCGGCGGGGAGCTGTTTTTT. The rearrangement uses TRBV19 and TRBJ2-2; 11 bases line up with TRBD2. The V gene end was trimmed by 1 base and the J gene end by 7 bases; junction bases not matched to a gene: 11. CDR1 LNHDA and CDR2 SQIVND come from the germline V gene (reference sequence). The CDR3 covers 18 residues.

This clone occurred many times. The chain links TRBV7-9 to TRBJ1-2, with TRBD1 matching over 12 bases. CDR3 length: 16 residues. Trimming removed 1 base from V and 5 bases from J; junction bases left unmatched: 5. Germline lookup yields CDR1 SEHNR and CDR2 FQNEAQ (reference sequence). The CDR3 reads CASSLGGTGGEYGYTF. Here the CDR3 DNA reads TGTGCCAGCAGCTTAGGAGGGACAGGGGGCGAGTATGGCTACACCTTC.

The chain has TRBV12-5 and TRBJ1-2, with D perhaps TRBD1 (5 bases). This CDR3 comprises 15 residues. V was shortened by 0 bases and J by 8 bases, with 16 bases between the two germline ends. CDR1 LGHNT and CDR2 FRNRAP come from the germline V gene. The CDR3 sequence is CASGLVPGPLGGYTF. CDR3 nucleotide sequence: TGTGCTAGTGGTTTGGTACCGGGACCTCTCGGAGGCTACACCTTC.

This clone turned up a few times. The CDR3 sequence is CASSRRTQEQPQHF. The CDR3 DNA reads as TGTGCCAGCAGCCGACGGACTCAGGAACAGCCCCAGCATTTT. The rearrangement uses TRBV19 and TRBJ1-5; D is ambiguous. Germline loops: CDR1 LNHDA, CDR2 SQIVND (reference sequence). The CDR3 covers 14 residues. Trimming removed 9 bases at V and 7 bases at J, with 19 bases between.

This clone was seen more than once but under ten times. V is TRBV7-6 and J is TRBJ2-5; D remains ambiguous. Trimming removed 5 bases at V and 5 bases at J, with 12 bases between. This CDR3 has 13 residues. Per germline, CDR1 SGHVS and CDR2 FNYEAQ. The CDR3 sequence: CASSQDQRETQYF. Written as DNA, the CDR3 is TGTGCCAGCAGCCAAGATCAACGGGAGACCCAGTACTTC. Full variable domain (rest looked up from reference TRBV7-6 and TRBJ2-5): GAGVSQSPRYKVTKRGQDVALRCDPISGHVSLYWYRQALGQGPEFLTYFNYEAQQDKSGLPNDRFSAERPEGSISTLTIQRTEQRDSAMYRCASSQDQRETQYFGPGTRLLVL.

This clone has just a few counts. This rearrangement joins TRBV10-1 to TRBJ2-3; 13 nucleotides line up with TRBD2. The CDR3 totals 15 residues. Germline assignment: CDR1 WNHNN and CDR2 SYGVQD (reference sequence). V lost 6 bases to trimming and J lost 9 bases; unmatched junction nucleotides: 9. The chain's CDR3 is CASSTGTSGMNTQYF. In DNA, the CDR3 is TGCGCCAGCAGCACCGGGACTAGCGGGATGAACACGCAGTATTTT.

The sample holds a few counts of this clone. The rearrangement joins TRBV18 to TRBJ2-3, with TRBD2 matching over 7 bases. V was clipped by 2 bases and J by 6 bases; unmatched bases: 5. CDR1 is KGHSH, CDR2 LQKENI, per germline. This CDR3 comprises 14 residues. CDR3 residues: CASSPGGSRDTQYF. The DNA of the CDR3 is TGTGCCAGCTCACCAGGCGGGAGCAGGGATACGCAGTATTTT.

The CDR3 reads CASSLTGVSLETQYF. The CDR3 DNA follows: TGCGCCAGCAGCTTGACAGGGGTTTCCCTGGAGACCCAGTACTTC. The chain carries TRBV5-1 and TRBJ2-5; 7 bases align to TRBD1. Per the germline V gene, CDR1 is SGHRS and CDR2 is YFSETQ. The CDR3 has 15 residues. The ends lost 1 base at V and 5 bases at J; junction bases unmatched: 8.

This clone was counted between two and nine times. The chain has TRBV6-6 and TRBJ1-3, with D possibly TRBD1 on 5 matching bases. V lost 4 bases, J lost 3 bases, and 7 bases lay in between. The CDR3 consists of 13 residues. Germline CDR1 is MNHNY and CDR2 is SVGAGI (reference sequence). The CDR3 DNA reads TGTGCCAGCAGTTCAGGGAGTGGAAACACCATATATTTT. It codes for CASSSGSGNTIYF.

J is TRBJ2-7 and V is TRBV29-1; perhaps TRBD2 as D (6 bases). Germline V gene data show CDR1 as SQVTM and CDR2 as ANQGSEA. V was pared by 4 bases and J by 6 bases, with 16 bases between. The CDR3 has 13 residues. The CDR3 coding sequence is TGCAGCGTTGGGGGGAGGACTCCCTCCGAGCAGTACTTC. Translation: CSVGGRTPSEQYF.

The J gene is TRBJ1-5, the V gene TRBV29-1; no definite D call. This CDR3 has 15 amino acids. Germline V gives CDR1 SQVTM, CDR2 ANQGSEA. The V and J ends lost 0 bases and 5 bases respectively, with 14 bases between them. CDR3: CSVEDLTAEDQPQHF. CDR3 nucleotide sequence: TGCAGCGTTGAAGATCTTACGGCAGAAGATCAGCCCCAGCATTTT.